The 2 T cell receptor beta chains reported below all come from one sample, sequenced in a study of identical twins. Using its own MiXCR run on the 5' RACE reads, TCRdb lists one record per CDR3 protein. Of 550,000 to 700,000 distinct CDR3 sequences listed, roughly 9.9% are singletons. The sample also formed part of further work on yellow fever vaccine responses in identical twins.

The sequenced material came from PBMCs. These receptors were obtained from a woman younger than 35 in good health.

This sequence joins TRBV5-1 and TRBJ1-1; tentative D call: TRBD1 (5 bases). Germline V lookup: CDR1 SGHRS, CDR2 YFSETQ. The length of the CDR3 is 16 residues. The V end was cut by 4 bases, the J end by 1 base, with 17 bases between. The CDR3 DNA sequence: TGCGCCAGCAGCCCCAGCGGGGGGATTTGGAACACTGAAGCTTTCTTT. Its translation: CASSPSGGIWNTEAFF.

The V call is TRBV10-3, the J call TRBJ1-1, with TRBD1 matching 9 bases. The CDR3 totals 14 residues. The germline CDR1 and CDR2 sequences are ENHRY and SYGVKD. V dropped 6 bases and J dropped 2; count of bases not matched to a gene: 4. Here the CDR3 reads CAIRATGGNTEAFF. In DNA form, the CDR3 reads TGTGCCATCAGGGCGACAGGGGGAAACACTGAAGCTTTCTTT.